A single sample gave rise to the 27 T cell receptor beta chains below, sequenced in a study of Graves' ophthalmopathy and Graves' hyperthyroidism. Scientists amplified the TCR beta CDR3 regions from RNA transcripts. RT-PCR in the first round used HTBI primers; a second-round multiplex PCR followed. MiXCR, applied by TCRdb to the multiplex PCR reads, yields one record per CDR3 protein. The table has hundreds of thousands of distinct CDR3 sequences, roughly 21% seen once; the top ten hold approximately 3.2%. Sequencing was done on a sample of peripheral blood. The receptors stem from a woman aged 18 to 35 with stable Graves' hyperthyroidism.

V usage is TRBV18 and J usage is TRBJ2-7; D ambiguous. CDR3 length equals 15 residues. Germline V gene data show CDR1 as KGHSH and CDR2 as LQKENI. Trimming stripped 0 bases from V and 2 bases from J, with 11 bases between. CDR3 loop: CASSPPSQEPYEQYF. The CDR3 bases are TGTGCCAGCTCACCACCGAGTCAGGAACCCTACGAGCAGTACTTC.

This clonotype was found many times. The J gene is TRBJ2-7, the V gene TRBV6-2 or TRBV6-3; 7 bases fit TRBD2. The CDR3 sequence is 16 residues long. Germline V CDR1 and CDR2: MNHEY, SVGEGT. V lost 0 bases, J lost 1 base, and 6 bases stayed unmatched. CDR3 DNA: TGTGCCAGCAGTTACTCGAGGCGGGGGTTATCCTACGAGCAGTACTTC. Translation gives CASSYSRRGLSYEQYF.

This clonotype was counted ten times or more. The chain links TRBV20-1 to TRBJ2-7; no clear D. The germline V gene has CDR1 DFQATT and CDR2 SNEGSKA (reference sequence). There are 14 residues in the CDR3. Trimming took 1 base from V and 5 from J, leaving 15 bases between them. CDR3 in amino acids: CSARGTPSVDEQYF. CDR3 nucleotide sequence: TGCAGTGCTAGAGGAACTCCCTCTGTGGACGAGCAGTACTTC.

The chain carries TRBV6-1 and TRBJ1-2; no clear D gene. This CDR3 spans 15 amino acids. V gave up 2 bases and J gave up 5 bases, with 15 bases separating them. Germline CDR1 MNHNS, CDR2 SASEGT. CDR3 loop: CASSEQGGGGYGYTF. The CDR3 DNA is TGTGCCAGCAGTGAACAAGGAGGAGGTGGTTATGGCTACACCTTC.

At least ten counts were recorded for this clonotype. The junction differs from germline at one of its ends, possibly a read error. The chain couples TRBV6-1 to TRBJ2-5; D remains unclear. This CDR3 has 14 residues. Germline V lookup: CDR1 MNHNS, CDR2 SASEGT. The CDR3 is CASSNFSYQGTQYF. The DNA of the CDR3 is TGTGCCAGCAGCAACTTCTCGTACCAAGGGACCCAGTACTTC.

This clonotype was counted at least ten times. The chain uses TRBV6-1 and TRBJ1-2, with D possibly matching TRBD1 (5 bases). Germline CDR1 reads MNHNS; CDR2 reads SASEGT. The CDR3 totals 15 residues. Between the trimmed V and J ends, which lost 2 bases and 0 bases, there was a span of 10 bases. The CDR3 here is CASSEHGRANYGYTF. CDR3 in DNA: TGTGCCAGCAGTGAACACGGCAGGGCTAACTATGGCTACACCTTC.

This clonotype was observed a few times. The rearrangement links TRBV7-2 to TRBJ2-5; D not resolved. The CDR3 extends over 18 amino acids. Looked up from germline, CDR1 is SGHTA and CDR2 is FQGNSA. Trimming left V 1 base short and J 4 bases short, with 22 bases between. The CDR3 loop reads CASSLVAEHWPAIETQYF. As DNA, the CDR3 is TGTGCCAGCAGCTTAGTCGCGGAACATTGGCCGGCCATAGAGACCCAGTACTTC.

This clonotype was observed many times. The V call is TRBV6-2 or TRBV6-3, the J call TRBJ1-5; 12 bases agree with TRBD1. The V gene end was trimmed by 2 bases and the J gene end by 4 bases; junction bases not matched to a gene: 15. CDR1 is MNHEY and CDR2 is SVGEGT in the germline V gene. This CDR3 is 20 amino acids long. CDR3 nucleotides: TGTGCCAGCAGTTACAATAGGGACAGGGGGCGCGCGGTCAATAATCAGCCCCAGCATTTT. This codes for CASSYNRDRGRAVNNQPQHF.

This chain connects TRBV6-1 to TRBJ1-5, with 10 bases aligning to TRBD1. Per germline, CDR1 MNHNS and CDR2 SASEGT. The CDR3 sequence is 13 residues long. Germline trimming cut 9 bases from V and 7 bases from J; bases unmatched to any gene: 6. CDR3 residues: CASGTGVSQPQHF. Here the CDR3 DNA reads TGTGCCAGTGGGACAGGGGTGTCACAGCCCCAGCATTTT.

This clonotype was recorded a few times. DNA of the CDR3: TGTGCCAGCGGGATAGCCGGGGAGCTGTTTTTT. Its protein is CASGIAGELFF. The gene calls are TRBV14 and TRBJ2-2; D remains unclear. Germline V gene lookup returns CDR1 SGHDN and CDR2 FVKESK. The V and J ends lost 8 bases and 6 bases respectively, with 7 bases between them. The CDR3 is 11 amino acids.

This clonotype was counted at least ten times. This chain links TRBV28 with TRBJ1-2; D not certain. V was trimmed by 10 bases and J by 4 bases, leaving 16 bases between them. Germline V gives CDR1 MDHEN, CDR2 SYDVKM. The CDR3 consists of 13 residues. For the CDR3, the DNA is TGTGCCACCACGGCCGGGTGGAGCTATGGCTACACCTTC. Encoded protein: CATTAGWSYGYTF.

This clonotype was counted many times. The chain has TRBV12-3 or TRBV12-4 and TRBJ1-2; D gene unclear. This CDR3 comprises 14 residues. V gave up 5 bases and J gave up 4 bases, with 14 bases separating them. CDR3 nucleotide sequence: TGTGCCAGCAGTACCTCTGACCGTCCCTATGGCTACACCTTC. Encoded protein: CASSTSDRPYGYTF.

This clonotype was seen ten or more times. Germline and junction disagree at one end, which may indicate a read error. The rearrangement uses TRBV29-1 and TRBJ2-5; a weak D match, TRBD1 (5 bases). The CDR3 is 11 residues long. Germline loops: CDR1 SQVTM, CDR2 ANQGSEA. The CDR3 bases are TGCAGCGTTGCAGGGCCAGAGGCCCAGTACTTC. Translation: CSVAGPEAQYF.

This clonotype was seen repeatedly, ten times or more. V is TRBV12-3 or TRBV12-4 and J is TRBJ1-2; TRBD1 aligns across 9 bases. The CDR3 covers 14 residues. After removal of 4 bases from V and 3 bases from J, the junction contained 3 bases not matched to a gene. CDR3 in DNA: TGTGCCAGCAGTTACAGGGGGCCCTACTATGGCTACACCTTC. Protein sequence: CASSYRGPYYGYTF.

This clonotype was seen many times. The rearrangement uses TRBV7-9 and TRBJ2-5; D is possibly TRBD1 (6 bases). The CDR3 is made up of 13 amino acids. Trimming stripped 6 bases from V and 0 bases from J, with 8 bases between. CDR1 and CDR2 from the germline V gene are SEHNR and FQNEAQ (reference sequence). CDR3 nucleotide sequence: TGTGCCAGCAGAAGGGACAACCAAGAGACCCAGTACTTC. Protein sequence: CASRRDNQETQYF.

This clonotype was seen repeatedly, ten times or more. The rearrangement links TRBV27 to TRBJ2-5; D gene ambiguous. Trimming cost V 5 bases and J 5 bases, with 12 bases left between them. Germline values: CDR1 MNHEY, CDR2 SMNVEV (reference sequence). This CDR3 spans 13 amino acids. The CDR3 DNA reads as TGTGCCAGCAGTAAAAGGGCACGTGAGACCCAGTACTTC. Translation: CASSKRARETQYF.

On this clonotype: A much bigger clone sits one base away, suggesting this may be a read error. This chain joins TRBV7-8 and TRBJ2-7, with no clear D. The CDR3 runs to 13 residues. The V end was cut by 5 bases, the J end by 9 bases, with 17 bases between. Germline V lookup: CDR1 SGHVS, CDR2 FQNEAQ. The chain's CDR3 is CASSPFQARGQYF. CDR3 DNA: TGTGCCAGCAGCCCCTTTCAGGCCCGCGGGCAGTACTTC.

At least ten counts were recorded for this clonotype. V gene TRBV5-1 combines with J gene TRBJ2-7; a possible D gene is TRBD1 (7 bases). Trimming shortened V by 10 bases and J by 1 base, and 18 bases separated the two germline ends. Germline V CDR1 and CDR2: SGHRS, YFSETQ. CDR3 length: 14 amino acids. CDR3 in amino acids: CAGHAGQISYEQYF. CDR3 coding DNA: TGCGCCGGGCATGCGGGACAGATATCCTACGAGCAGTACTTC.

This clonotype was picked up many times. The J gene is TRBJ2-5, the V gene TRBV28; TRBD1 aligns across 7 bases. CDR3 length: 17 amino acids. V dropped 2 bases and J dropped 4; count of bases not matched to a gene: 13. Germline loops: CDR1 MDHEN, CDR2 SYDVKM. CDR3 DNA: TGTGCCAGCAGTTTACTCAAGACAGGGCCGAACGGAGAGACCCAGTACTTC. This translates into CASSLLKTGPNGETQYF.

The chain couples TRBV7-2 to TRBJ2-3; the match to TRBD2 covers 11 bases. This CDR3 has 16 residues. Germline values: CDR1 SGHTA, CDR2 FQGNSA. J lost 5 bases, V lost 0 bases, and 4 bases had no gene match. In nucleotides, the CDR3 is TGTGCCAGCAGCTTAGCGATAGCGGGGGGGCGAGATACGCAGTATTTT. Its translation is CASSLAIAGGRDTQYF.

This clonotype was counted ten times or more. The rearrangement links TRBV6-1 to TRBJ1-5, with D uncertain. CDR1 is MNHNS, CDR2 SASEGT, per germline. This CDR3 has 15 amino acids. V was trimmed by 7 bases and J by 0 bases, leaving 13 bases between them. The DNA for the CDR3 is TGTGCCAGCAATGGATATGGACTTAGCAATCAGCCCCAGCATTTT. Its protein is CASNGYGLSNQPQHF.

Many counts were recorded for this clonotype. The chain carries TRBV29-1 and TRBJ2-7, with 9 bases matching TRBD1. CDR3 length: 14 amino acids. V lost 3 bases and J lost 6; bases outside the gene matches: 9. Germline V CDR1 and CDR2: SQVTM, ANQGSEA. This CDR3 is CSVDVMGQGGEQYF. CDR3 nucleotide sequence: TGCAGCGTTGATGTTATGGGACAGGGCGGCGAGCAGTACTTC.

On this clonotype itself: The junction and the germline gene differ at one end; a read error may be behind it. The chain combines TRBV13 with TRBJ1-2, with 7 positions matching TRBD1. The CDR3 contains 14 residues. CDR1 and CDR2 (germline): PRHDT, FYEKMQ (reference sequence). CDR3 sequence (DNA): TGTGCCAGCAGCATAGGGACAGAATTTACGGGCTACACCTTC. This encodes CASSIGTEFTGYTF.

This clonotype occurred a few times. V usage is TRBV4-1 and J usage is TRBJ1-2; tentatively, D is TRBD1 (6 bases). CDR3 size: 16 residues. Germline V CDR1 and CDR2: MGHRA, YSYEKL. V shed 0 bases and J shed 4 bases, with 15 bases lying between them. The CDR3 here is CASSQDTAGALYGYTF. The CDR3 DNA reads TGCGCCAGCAGCCAAGATACGGCAGGGGCACTCTATGGCTACACCTTC.

This chain uses TRBV12-3 or TRBV12-4 with TRBJ1-2; unclear D gene. V lost 3 bases and J 0 bases, leaving 5 bases between the germline ends. CDR3 size: 13 residues. CDR3 bases: TGTGCCAGCAGTTTCGACCCTAACTATGGCTACACCTTC. Amino acids: CASSFDPNYGYTF.

This clonotype was recorded many times. V is TRBV6-2 or TRBV6-3 and J is TRBJ2-2, with TRBD1 matching over 7 bases. CDR1 is MNHEY and CDR2 is SVGEGT in the germline V gene. The CDR3 totals 16 residues. V was clipped by 1 base and J by 4 bases; unmatched bases: 6. This chain's CDR3 is CASSYLRTGPTGELFF. CDR3 coding DNA: TGTGCCAGCAGTTACTTGAGGACAGGCCCCACCGGGGAGCTGTTTTTT.

This rearrangement joins TRBV30 to TRBJ1-2; no clear D. Germline V gene lookup returns CDR1 GTSNPN and CDR2 SVGIG (reference sequence). This CDR3 has 11 residues. V lost 1 base to trimming and J lost 8 bases, with 8 bases between them. The CDR3 region has the DNA TGTGCCTGGAGTGAAGGAATCGGCTACACCTTC. Its translation: CAWSEGIGYTF.